A single sample is the source of the 3 T cell receptor beta chains below, sequenced in a study of blood T cell repertoires in COVID-19. The assay was immunoSEQ multiplex PCR, and TCRdb's table has in-frame clones only and misses some. The sample carries 90,000 to 150,000 clones, about 86% recorded once. Sequencing was carried out using peripheral blood. Receptor source: a man between 65 and 85 years old who had recovered from COVID-19.

This clone has only a few counts. The rearrangement joins TRBV5-4 to TRBJ1-4, with a tentative D call TRBD1 (5 bases). This CDR3 spans 15 amino acids. Germline V gives CDR1 SGHNT, CDR2 YYREEE (reference sequence). V lost 4 bases and J 3 bases, leaving 13 bases between the germline ends. CDR3 residues: CASSEPRGANEKLFF. The CDR3 bases are TGTGCCAGCAGCGAGCCTCGGGGGGCTAATGAAAAACTGTTTTTT.

The chain uses TRBV15 and TRBJ2-7; D unresolved. Trimming stripped 0 bases from V and 1 base from J, with 7 bases between. The CDR3 loop spans 14 amino acids. Germline V gene lookup returns CDR1 LNHNV and CDR2 YYDKDF (reference sequence). CDR3 region: CATSREVSSYEQYF. The CDR3 DNA follows: TGTGCCACCAGCAGAGAAGTCAGTTCCTACGAGCAGTACTTC. The full variable domain, in which reference TRBV15 and TRBJ2-7 provide the parts outside the CDR3, is DAMVIQNPRYQVTQFGKPVTLSCSQTLNHNVMYWYQQKSSQAPKLLFHYYDKDFNNEADTPDNFQSRRPNTSFCFLDIRSPGLGDTAMYLCATSREVSSYEQYFGPGTRLTVT.

This rearrangement joins TRBV15 to TRBJ2-7; 11 nucleotides match TRBD1. This CDR3 has 17 residues. In germline, CDR1 is LNHNV, CDR2 YYDKDF (reference sequence). Germline trimming cut 1 base from V and 7 bases from J; bases unmatched to any gene: 12. CDR3 DNA: TGTGCCACCAGCAGAGCCCCGGGACAGGGGGTCCCGAGTGAGCAGTACTTC. This encodes CATSRAPGQGVPSEQYF.